The text below deals with one T cell receptor (beta chain). Its antigen specificity is not known. There are no base qualities to consult, and no much larger clone falls within one base. Taken from the germline V gene, the CDR1 and CDR2 loops are KGHSH and LQKENI. The V end gives up 3 bases and the J end 7 bases, leaving 9 bases in the junction not matched to a gene. The CDR3 goes from the cysteine to the phenylalanine over 17 residues. Only the CDR3 portion is preserved as DNA: 51 bases, with reading frame beginning at the first base. This record belongs to a study of T cell changes during pregnancy in multiple sclerosis (dated by TCRdb to 2018 to 2020). Regarding the complete study: In women with multiple sclerosis, the researchers looked at how the T cell repertoire shifted as pregnancy progressed.

The library was produced with the immunoSEQ multiplex PCR assay. TCRdb stores this immuneACCESS table with in-frame sequences only. Part of the clones is absent; in the studies checked, under half of the shortfall reflects unresolved V genes, and no reason is known for the rest. This sample comprises approximately 51,000 clones, around 92% of them detected only once. Approximately 0.5% of the sample goes to the ten largest clones. The rearranged chain carries TRBV18 and TRBJ2-2; 12 bases in the middle match TRBD2. The sequences come from CD4+ T cells from peripheral blood mononuclear cells, collected after pregnancy. The TCR originated in a female donor with multiple sclerosis, enrolled in a pregnancy study. The CDR3 sequence is CASSPQLAGGSSGELFF. The nucleotide sequence reads TGTGCCAGCTCACCTCAACTAGCGGGAGGCTCTAGCGGGGAGCTGTTTTTT.